This T cell receptor beta chain appears in the sequencing data of a study of OX40 agonist ivuxolimab in advanced cancers. In its sample, this clone is medium-sized. Assay: immunoSEQ multiplex PCR; the TCRdb copy retains only in-frame clones and omits some. The sample holds 60,000 to 70,000 clones, 80% seen once. The junction had 10 bases not matched to a gene; V was cut back by 0 bases and J by 4 bases. CDR1 LGHNA and CDR2 YNFKEQ come from the germline V gene. The CDR3 totals 18 residues. The V and J genes are TRBV4-2 and TRBJ1-3, with 9 bases matching TRBD1. Sequencing was performed on CD4+ or CD8+ T cells sorted from blood, taken in a trial of the OX40 agonist ivuxolimab. This clonotype was obtained from an adult with an advanced solid tumor such as melanoma, head and neck, liver or kidney cancer. The CDR3 DNA is TGTGCCAGCAGCCAAGAAGGCCGCACAGGGGGCCTAGGAAACACCATATATTTT. It codes for CASSQEGRTGGLGNTIYF.